Below are 16 T cell receptor beta chains sequenced from a single sample in a study of cytomegalovirus exposure and HLA in healthy donors. The PCR used 60 Vbeta and 13 Jbeta primers. The assay was immunoSEQ multiplex PCR, and TCRdb's table has in-frame clones only and misses some. Here the sample table reports about 46,000 clones. Sequencing used PBMCs. The receptors derive from a woman in her forties in good health and CMV-seronegative.

V is TRBV4-3 and J is TRBJ2-7; 7 bases are a match to TRBD2. From germline, CDR1 is LGHNA and CDR2 YSLEER. The CDR3 covers 15 residues. J lost 2 bases, V lost 0 bases, and 4 bases had no gene match. Here the CDR3 DNA reads TGCGCCAGCAGCCAAGATTCTAGCGGCACCTACGAGCAGTACTTC. Translating it yields CASSQDSSGTYEQYF.

The chain joins TRBV27 to TRBJ2-5, with 7 positions matching TRBD1. From germline, CDR1 is MNHEY and CDR2 SMNVEV (reference sequence). J gave up 2 bases and V 0 bases, and 6 bases lay outside the gene matches. The CDR3 is 16 residues long. The CDR3 nucleotides are TGTGCCAGCAGTTTATCGAACAGGGGCGCACAAGAGACCCAGTACTTC. Its protein is CASSLSNRGAQETQYF.

V and J are TRBV7-9 and TRBJ2-5, with D possibly TRBD2 on 6 matching bases. The germline V and J ends were trimmed by 8 bases and 3 bases, with 19 bases remaining between them. CDR1 is SEHNR and CDR2 is FQNEAQ in the germline V gene (reference sequence). The CDR3 covers 15 residues. The CDR3 loop is CASLPTSLSEETQYF. The CDR3 DNA reads TGTGCCAGCCTGCCAACTAGCTTATCTGAAGAGACCCAGTACTTC.

This chain uses TRBV25-1 with TRBJ2-7; TRBD1 matches 11 bases. Germline V CDR1 and CDR2: MGHDK, SYGVNS. The V segment lost 2 bases and the J segment 2 bases; nucleotides outside the gene matches: 11. CDR3 length: 18 residues. CDR3 sequence reads: CASSEIFVGGQGAYEQYF. The DNA for the CDR3 is TGTGCCAGCAGTGAAATTTTTGTGGGGGGACAGGGGGCCTACGAGCAGTACTTC.

The chain links TRBV27 to TRBJ2-1; 13 bases are shared with TRBD2. CDR3 length equals 15 residues. With V trimmed by 6 bases and J by 7 bases, 6 bases remained unmatched. Germline V gives CDR1 MNHEY, CDR2 SMNVEV (reference sequence). For the CDR3, the DNA is TGTGCCAGCAGACCCGGACTAGCGGGAGATAATGAGCAGTTCTTC. Protein: CASRPGLAGDNEQFF.

This chain joins TRBV4-1 and TRBJ2-5, with 9 bases that match TRBD2. The germline gives CDR1 MGHRA, CDR2 YSYEKL. J gave up 5 bases and V 4 bases, and 8 bases lay outside the gene matches. This CDR3 region has 15 residues. The DNA for the CDR3 is TGCGCCAGCAGCCCTCTGCGGGAGGGCAGGGAGACCCAGTACTTC. Encoded protein: CASSPLREGRETQYF.

This chain uses TRBV9 with TRBJ2-2; 14 nucleotides match TRBD2. Germline loops: CDR1 SGDLS, CDR2 YYNGEE. V lost 4 bases, J lost 5 bases, and 13 bases stayed unmatched. The CDR3 runs to 19 residues. As DNA, the CDR3 is TGTGCCAGCAGCCCCGAGACTAGCGGGAGGGCCTTACGAACCGGGGAGCTGTTTTTT. It is translated as CASSPETSGRALRTGELFF.

The chain joins TRBV6-5 to TRBJ2-7, with D perhaps matching TRBD1 (6 bases). Trimming took off 0 bases at V and 1 base at J, with 10 bases between the two ends. The CDR3 covers 15 residues. The V gene's germline CDR1 is MNHEY and CDR2 SVGAGI. The CDR3 DNA reads as TGTGCCAGCAGTTACTCGCCCAGGGGATCCTACGAGCAGTACTTC. This codes for CASSYSPRGSYEQYF.

V and J are TRBV7-8 and TRBJ2-5, with a weak D call TRBD2 (6 bases). Germline CDR1 SGHVS, CDR2 FQNEAQ. V lost 3 bases, J lost 1 base, and 9 bases lay in between. The CDR3 is made up of 14 amino acids. The CDR3 loop reads CASSFLAIQETQYF. The CDR3 coding sequence is TGTGCCAGCAGCTTTCTAGCGATCCAAGAGACCCAGTACTTC.

The rearrangement joins TRBV5-1 to TRBJ2-7; TRBD1 agrees at 11 bases. Germline assignment: CDR1 SGHRS and CDR2 YFSETQ. V lost 3 bases, J lost 6 bases, and 5 bases stayed unmatched. CDR3 length: 14 residues. CDR3 sequence reads: CASSYGQGAGEQYF. The CDR3 coding sequence is TGCGCCAGCAGCTACGGACAGGGGGCGGGCGAGCAGTACTTC.

The chain joins TRBV19 to TRBJ2-1; D unclear. Germline-derived CDR1 and CDR2 are LNHDA and SQIVND (reference sequence). Trimming pared 4 bases from V and 1 base from J, leaving 11 bases between. This CDR3 is 15 amino acids long. This chain's CDR3 is CASSTLEWSYNEQFF. In DNA, the CDR3 is TGTGCCAGTAGTACGCTGGAGTGGTCCTACAATGAGCAGTTCTTC.

The chain links TRBV28 to TRBJ1-5, with a possible D match to TRBD1 (5 bases). The germline V gene encodes CDR1 MDHEN and CDR2 SYDVKM. Trimming took 3 bases from V and 0 from J, leaving 15 bases between them. The CDR3 is 17 residues long. This chain's CDR3 is CASSFAGSVFSNQPQHF. The CDR3 DNA sequence: TGTGCCAGCAGTTTTGCAGGGTCAGTTTTTAGCAATCAGCCCCAGCATTTT. Complete variable domain (other parts from reference TRBV28 and TRBJ1-5): DVKVTQSSRYLVKRTGEKVFLECVQDMDHENMFWYRQDPGLGLRLIYFSYDVKMKEKGDIPEGYSVSREKKERFSLILESASTNQTSMYLCASSFAGSVFSNQPQHFGDGTRLSIL.

V is TRBV28 and J is TRBJ1-5; tentatively, D is TRBD1 (5 bases). The ends were cut back, 5 bases at V and 9 bases at J, with 11 bases in the middle. Germline CDR1 and CDR2: MDHEN and SYDVKM. The length of the CDR3 is 12 residues. CDR3 bases: TGTGCCAGCAGTGGGTACGACAGGCCCCAGCATTTT. It is translated as CASSGYDRPQHF.

The CDR3 nucleotides are TGTGCCAGTAGCCCTAGTTACTACAATGAGCAGTTCTTC. This gives the protein CASSPSYYNEQFF. This rearrangement joins TRBV19 to TRBJ2-1, with D hard to call. Germline V gene sequence: CDR1 LNHDA, CDR2 SQIVND (reference sequence). V lost 6 bases, J lost 3 bases, and 9 bases lay in between. The CDR3 is 13 amino acids.

About this clone: At one end, the junction sequence differs from germline, possibly due to a read error. V gene TRBV7-9 combines with J gene TRBJ2-7; 7 bases are shared with TRBD2. There are 15 residues in the CDR3. Germline V gives CDR1 SEHNR, CDR2 FQNEAQ (reference sequence). The CDR3 protein is CASGREARAHSEQSF. CDR3 bases: TGTGCCAGCGGTCGGGAGGCGAGGGCGCATTCCGAGCAGTCCTTC. The full variable domain, completed using reference TRBV7-9 and TRBJ2-7, is DTGVSQNPRHKITKRGQNVTFRCDPISEHNRLYWYRQTLGQGPEFLTYFQNEAQLEKSRLLSDRFSAERPKGSFSTLEIQRTEQGDSAMYLCASGREARAHSEQSFGPGTRLTVT.

Notes on this clone: At one end the junction does not follow the germline gene, possibly because of a read error. In DNA form, the CDR3 reads TGTGCTAGCAGCTTAGGGCCCCCGCGGACTAGCTATTCCGGGGAGCTGTTTTTT. Amino acid sequence: CASSLGPPRTSYSGELFF. The gene calls are TRBV7-7 and TRBJ2-2, with 8 bases aligning to TRBD2. Germline CDR1 and CDR2: SSHAT and FNYEAQ (reference sequence). This CDR3 contains 18 residues.